This is a list of T cell receptor beta chains from one sample in a study of T-cell memory formation after mild COVID-19. TCRdb re-analysed the 5' RACE reads in MiXCR, keeping a single row per CDR3 protein. The sample yields roughly 600,000 distinct CDR3 sequences, roughly 17% seen once. Sample: PBMCs or a T cell subset sorted from them (not recorded which). All receptors derive from an adult woman who had mild COVID-19 (a few samples of this study predate the infection). Cell type and time point are not known. The conserved cysteine and the conserved F or W are not part of the CDR3 here. A row's size may be missing; if present it is once, few, many or a size class.

TRBV14	-	TRBJ1-3	ASSQGMEDTIY
TRBV2	-	TRBJ2-7	ASSRGASYEQY
TRBV24-1	few	TRBJ2-1	ATSDFPSVDEQF
TRBV7-3	-	TRBJ2-1	ASSLNGAGGHYNEQF
TRBV19	-	TRBJ1-5	ASSIDRGNQPQH
TRBV10-3	few	TRBJ2-1	AISDREQFNEQF
TRBV5-6	-	TRBJ1-2	ASSDQGAPGYT
TRBV7-6	-	TRBJ1-4	ASSQGDSKLF
TRBV4-3	-	TRBJ2-1	ASSQEGTAYNEQF
TRBV5-5	-	TRBJ2-3	ASSIGSGTDTQY
TRBV27	-	TRBJ1-6	ASSLGGGSSYNSPLH
TRBV29-1	-	TRBJ2-1	SGRLAGVSWDEQF
TRBV7-9	many	TRBJ2-1	ASSSMTSGAIFEQF
TRBV10-3	few	TRBJ2-1	AIRASGGTNNEQF
TRBV5-4	-	TRBJ2-2	ASSLSSGVTGELF
TRBV5-1	few	TRBJ2-5	ASSLSRFGETQY
TRBV4-1	-	TRBJ2-5	ASSPTPTPKTQY
TRBV18	-	TRBJ2-1	ASSPTRANRDRSYNEQF
TRBV19	-	TRBJ2-1	ASQPGTGVGEQF
TRBV5-1	-	TRBJ1-5	ASSFSGRGPQH
TRBV5-1	few	TRBJ1-1	ASSFQDKVEAF
TRBV5-1	few	TRBJ2-5	ASSLTPSGGQETQY
TRBV12-3/TRBV12-4	-	TRBJ2-3	ASSPGGGGTLTDTQY
TRBV4-2	-	TRBJ2-5	ASSQDTGTGKETQY
TRBV7-9	-	TRBJ2-4	ASSPRGGVDKNIQY
TRBV4-3	-	TRBJ1-2	ASSPGQGLAYGYT
TRBV9	-	TRBJ2-5	ASTPSGQEETQY
TRBV11-2	few	TRBJ2-1	ASSLGGLDGSGEQF
TRBV5-1	-	TRBJ2-7	ASSSRTATYEQY
TRBV12-3/TRBV12-4	-	TRBJ2-7	ASSRRTEQY
TRBV27	-	TRBJ2-5	ASSKREGKTQY
TRBV6-2/TRBV6-3	-	TRBJ2-6	ASTTGRGTGTSGANVLT
TRBV7-9	few	TRBJ1-2	ASSLDISWTGRLGYT
TRBV5-1	-	TRBJ1-6	ASRKAPGTGLNSPLH
TRBV7-9	few	TRBJ2-2	ASSSTRFGDTGELF
TRBV4-1	few	TRBJ1-1	ASSQFVRVVNTEAF
TRBV6-1	few	TRBJ2-3	AEGRGLAGTDTQY
TRBV6-2/TRBV6-3	-	TRBJ2-1	ASSILRGAYNEQF
TRBV12-3/TRBV12-4	few	TRBJ1-4	ASSSPGQVITGEKLF
TRBV20-1	-	TRBJ2-1	SARLAGYIWGDNEQF
TRBV6-5	few	TRBJ2-3	ASSPSLAGGTDTQY
TRBV4-3	few	TRBJ2-7	ASSQGRAPGREQY
TRBV5-1	few	TRBJ2-7	ASSLEFTGLTYEQY
TRBV2	-	TRBJ1-6	ASRTQAGVYNSPLH